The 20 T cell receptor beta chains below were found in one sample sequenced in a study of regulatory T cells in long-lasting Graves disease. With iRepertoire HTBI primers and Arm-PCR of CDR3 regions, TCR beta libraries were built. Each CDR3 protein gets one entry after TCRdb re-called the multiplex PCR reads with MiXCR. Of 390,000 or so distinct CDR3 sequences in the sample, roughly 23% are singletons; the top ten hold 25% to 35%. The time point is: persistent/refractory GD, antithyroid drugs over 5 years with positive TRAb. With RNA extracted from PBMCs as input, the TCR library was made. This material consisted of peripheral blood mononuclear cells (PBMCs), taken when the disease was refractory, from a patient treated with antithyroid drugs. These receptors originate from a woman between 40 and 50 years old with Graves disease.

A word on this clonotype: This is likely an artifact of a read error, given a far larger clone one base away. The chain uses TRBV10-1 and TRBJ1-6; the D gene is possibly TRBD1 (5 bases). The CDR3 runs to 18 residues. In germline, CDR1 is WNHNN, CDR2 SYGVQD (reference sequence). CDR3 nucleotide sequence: TGTGCCAGCAGTGAATTTAGGGGTGTGCCAGGGTCGAATTCACCCCTCCACTTT. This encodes CASSEFRGVPGSNSPLHF.

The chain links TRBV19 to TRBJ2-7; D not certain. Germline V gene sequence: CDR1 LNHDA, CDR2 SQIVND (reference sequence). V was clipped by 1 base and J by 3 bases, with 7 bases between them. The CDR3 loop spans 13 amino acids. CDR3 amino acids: CASSIGPNYEQYF. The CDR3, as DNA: TGTGCCAGTAGTATAGGACCCAACTACGAGCAGTACTTC.

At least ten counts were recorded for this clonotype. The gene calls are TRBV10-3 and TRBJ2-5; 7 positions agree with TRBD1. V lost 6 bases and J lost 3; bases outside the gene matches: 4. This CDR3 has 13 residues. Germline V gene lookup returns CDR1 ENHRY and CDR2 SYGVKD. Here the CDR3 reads CAISGTDKETQYF. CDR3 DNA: TGTGCCATCAGCGGGACAGATAAAGAGACCCAGTACTTC.

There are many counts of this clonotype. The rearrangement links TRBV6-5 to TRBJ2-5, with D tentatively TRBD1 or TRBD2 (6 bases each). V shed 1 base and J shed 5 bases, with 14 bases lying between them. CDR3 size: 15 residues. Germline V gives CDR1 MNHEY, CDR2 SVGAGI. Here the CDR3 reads CASSYLQGGAETQYF. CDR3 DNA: TGTGCCAGCAGTTACTTACAGGGAGGAGCGGAGACCCAGTACTTC.

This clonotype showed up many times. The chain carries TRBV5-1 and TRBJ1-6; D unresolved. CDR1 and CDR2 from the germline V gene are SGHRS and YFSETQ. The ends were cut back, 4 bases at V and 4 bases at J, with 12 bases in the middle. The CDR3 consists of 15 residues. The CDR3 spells CASSRQEPYNSPLHF. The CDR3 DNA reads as TGCGCCAGCAGCCGCCAGGAGCCATATAATTCACCCCTCCACTTT.

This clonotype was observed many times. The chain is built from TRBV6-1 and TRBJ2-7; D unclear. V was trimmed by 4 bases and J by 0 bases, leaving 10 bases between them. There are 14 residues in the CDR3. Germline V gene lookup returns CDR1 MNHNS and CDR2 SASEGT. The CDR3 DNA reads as TGTGCCAGCAGTGGACTCAAGAGCTCCTACGAGCAGTACTTC. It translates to CASSGLKSSYEQYF.

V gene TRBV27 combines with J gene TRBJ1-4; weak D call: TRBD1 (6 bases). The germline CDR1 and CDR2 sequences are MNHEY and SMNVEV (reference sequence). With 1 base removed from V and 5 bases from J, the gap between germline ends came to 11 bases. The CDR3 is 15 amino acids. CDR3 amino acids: CASSLLGTPNEKLFF. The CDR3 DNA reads TGTGCCAGCAGTTTATTAGGGACACCGAATGAAAAACTGTTTTTT.

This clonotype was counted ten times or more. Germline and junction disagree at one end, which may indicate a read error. The CDR3 bases are TGTGCCAGCAGAACTAACGGGGCCCGGAAGAACTCTGAAGCTTTCTTT. Protein sequence: CASRTNGARKNSEAFF. The V and J genes are TRBV6-1 and TRBJ1-1, with D perhaps matching TRBD1 (5 bases). The CDR3 loop spans 16 amino acids. CDR1 MNHNS and CDR2 SASEGT come from the germline V gene.

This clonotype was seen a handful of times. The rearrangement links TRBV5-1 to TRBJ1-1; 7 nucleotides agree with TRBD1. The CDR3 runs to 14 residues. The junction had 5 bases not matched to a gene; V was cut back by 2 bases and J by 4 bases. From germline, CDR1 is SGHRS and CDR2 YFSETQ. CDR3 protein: CASSLAGGTTEAFF. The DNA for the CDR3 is TGCGCCAGCAGCTTAGCAGGGGGGACCACTGAAGCTTTCTTT.

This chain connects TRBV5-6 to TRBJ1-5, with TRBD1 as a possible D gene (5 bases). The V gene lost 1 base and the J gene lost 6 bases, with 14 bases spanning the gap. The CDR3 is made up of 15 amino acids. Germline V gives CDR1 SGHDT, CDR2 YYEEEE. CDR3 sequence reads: CASSLRGPFGQPQHF. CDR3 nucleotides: TGTGCCAGCAGCTTGAGGGGCCCGTTCGGTCAGCCCCAGCATTTT.

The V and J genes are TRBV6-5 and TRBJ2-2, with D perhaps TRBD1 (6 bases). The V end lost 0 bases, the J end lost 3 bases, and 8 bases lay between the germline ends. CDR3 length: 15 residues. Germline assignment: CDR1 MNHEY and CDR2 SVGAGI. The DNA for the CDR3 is TGTGCCAGCAGTTACTCGGACAGTTACACCGGGGAGCTGTTTTTT. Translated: CASSYSDSYTGELFF.

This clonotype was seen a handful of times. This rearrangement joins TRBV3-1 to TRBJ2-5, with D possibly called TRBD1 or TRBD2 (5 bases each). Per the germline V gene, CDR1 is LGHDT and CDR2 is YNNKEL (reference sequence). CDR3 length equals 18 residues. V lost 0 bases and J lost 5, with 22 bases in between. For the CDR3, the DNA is TGTGCCAGCAGCCAAGATACCCCCGACGAGGGGCTGGGGGAGACCCAGTACTTC. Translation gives CASSQDTPDEGLGETQYF.

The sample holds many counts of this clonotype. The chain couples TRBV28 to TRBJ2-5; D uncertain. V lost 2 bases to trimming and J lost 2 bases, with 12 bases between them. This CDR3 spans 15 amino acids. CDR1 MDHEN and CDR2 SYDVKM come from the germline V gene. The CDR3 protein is CASSLRRTLQETQYF. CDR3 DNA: TGTGCCAGCAGTTTACGCAGGACCCTTCAAGAGACCCAGTACTTC.

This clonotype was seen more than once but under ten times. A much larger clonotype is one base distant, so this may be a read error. The CDR3 protein is CASSWRGNNSPFHF. For the CDR3, the DNA is TGTGCCAGCAGTTGGCGGGGAAATAATTCACCCTTCCACTTT. This chain connects TRBV28 to TRBJ1-6; D remains ambiguous. CDR3 length: 14 residues. Germline values: CDR1 MDHEN, CDR2 SYDVKM.

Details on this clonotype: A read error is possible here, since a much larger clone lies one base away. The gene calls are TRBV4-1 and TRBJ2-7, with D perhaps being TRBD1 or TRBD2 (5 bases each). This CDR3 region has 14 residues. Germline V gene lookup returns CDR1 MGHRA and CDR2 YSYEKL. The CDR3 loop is CAGSHGTSLYEQYF. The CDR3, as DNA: TGCGCCGGCAGCCACGGGACCAGTCTCTACGAGCAGTACTTC.

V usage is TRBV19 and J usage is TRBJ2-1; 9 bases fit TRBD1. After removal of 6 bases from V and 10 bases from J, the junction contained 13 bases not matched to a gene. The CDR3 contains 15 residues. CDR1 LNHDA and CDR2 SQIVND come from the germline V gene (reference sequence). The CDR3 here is CASRRAGTGSREQFF. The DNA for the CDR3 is TGTGCCAGTAGGCGAGCCGGGACAGGGTCTCGGGAGCAGTTCTTC.

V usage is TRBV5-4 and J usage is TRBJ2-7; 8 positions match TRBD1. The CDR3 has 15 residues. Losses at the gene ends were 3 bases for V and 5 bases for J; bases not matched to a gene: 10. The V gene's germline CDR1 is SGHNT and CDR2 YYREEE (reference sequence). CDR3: CASSSSSDRDNEQYF. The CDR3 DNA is TGTGCCAGCAGCTCCTCCTCGGACAGGGACAACGAGCAGTACTTC.

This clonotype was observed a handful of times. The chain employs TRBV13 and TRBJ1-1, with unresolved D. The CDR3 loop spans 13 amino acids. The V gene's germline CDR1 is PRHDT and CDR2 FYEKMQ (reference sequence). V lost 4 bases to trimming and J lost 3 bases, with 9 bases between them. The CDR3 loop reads CASSSYSYTEAFF. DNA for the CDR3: TGTGCCAGCAGCTCCTACAGCTACACTGAAGCTTTCTTT.

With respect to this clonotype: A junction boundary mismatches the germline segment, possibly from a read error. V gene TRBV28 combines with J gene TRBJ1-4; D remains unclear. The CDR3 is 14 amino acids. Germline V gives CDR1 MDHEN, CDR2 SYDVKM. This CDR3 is CASRDSSFNEELFF. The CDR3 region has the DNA TGTGCCAGCAGAGACTCTTCGTTTAATGAAGAACTGTTTTTT.

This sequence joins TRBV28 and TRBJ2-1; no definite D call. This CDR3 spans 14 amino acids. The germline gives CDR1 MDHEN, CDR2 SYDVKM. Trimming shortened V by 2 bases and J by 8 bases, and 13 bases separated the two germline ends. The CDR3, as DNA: TGTGCCAGCAGTTTAGGTTCGGCAGGCGATGAGCAGTTCTTC. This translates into CASSLGSAGDEQFF.